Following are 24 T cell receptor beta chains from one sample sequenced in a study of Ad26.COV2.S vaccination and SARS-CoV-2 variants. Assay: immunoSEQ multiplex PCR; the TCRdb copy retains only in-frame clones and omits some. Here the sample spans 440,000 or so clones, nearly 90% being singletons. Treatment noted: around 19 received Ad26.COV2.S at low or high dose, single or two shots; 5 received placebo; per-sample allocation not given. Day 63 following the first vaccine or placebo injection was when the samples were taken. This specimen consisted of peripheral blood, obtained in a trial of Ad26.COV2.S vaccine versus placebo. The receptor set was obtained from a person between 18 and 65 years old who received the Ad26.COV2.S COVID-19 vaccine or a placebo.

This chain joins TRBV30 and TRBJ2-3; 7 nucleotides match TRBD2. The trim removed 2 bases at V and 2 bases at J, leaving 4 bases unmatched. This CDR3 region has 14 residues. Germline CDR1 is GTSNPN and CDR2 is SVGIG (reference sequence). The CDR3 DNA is TGTGCCTGGAGTCTTGGGGGGGTCACAGATACGCAGTATTTT. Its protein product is CAWSLGGVTDTQYF.

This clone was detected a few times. The CDR3 sequence: CASSYEPRNTEAFF. CDR3 nucleotides: TGTGCCAGCAGTTACGAACCTAGGAACACTGAAGCTTTCTTT. The rearrangement links TRBV6-5 to TRBJ1-1; D gene unclear. The V and J ends lost 2 bases and 1 base respectively, with 8 bases between them. Germline loops: CDR1 MNHEY, CDR2 SVGAGI. The CDR3 has 14 amino acids.

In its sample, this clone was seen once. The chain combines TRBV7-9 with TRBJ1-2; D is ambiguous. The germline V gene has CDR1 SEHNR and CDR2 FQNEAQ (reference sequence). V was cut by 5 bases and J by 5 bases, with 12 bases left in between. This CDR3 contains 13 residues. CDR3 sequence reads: CASSPTGRYGYTF. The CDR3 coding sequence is TGTGCCAGCAGCCCGACTGGGAGGTATGGCTACACCTTC.

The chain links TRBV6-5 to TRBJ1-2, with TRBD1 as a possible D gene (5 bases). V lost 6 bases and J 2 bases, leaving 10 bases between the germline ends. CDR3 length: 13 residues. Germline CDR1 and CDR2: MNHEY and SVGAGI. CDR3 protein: CASSPGWNYGYTF. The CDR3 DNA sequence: TGTGCCAGCAGCCCAGGGTGGAACTATGGCTACACCTTC.

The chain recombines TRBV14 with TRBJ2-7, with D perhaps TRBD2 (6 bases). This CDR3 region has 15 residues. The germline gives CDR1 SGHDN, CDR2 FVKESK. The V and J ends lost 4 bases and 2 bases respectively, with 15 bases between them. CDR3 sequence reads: CASSPASLATYEQYF. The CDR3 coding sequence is TGTGCCAGCAGCCCCGCTTCTCTAGCGACCTACGAGCAGTACTTC.

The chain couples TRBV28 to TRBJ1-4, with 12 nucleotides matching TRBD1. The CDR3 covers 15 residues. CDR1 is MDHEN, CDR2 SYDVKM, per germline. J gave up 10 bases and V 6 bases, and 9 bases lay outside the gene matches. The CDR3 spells CASRGTGGAYGKLFF. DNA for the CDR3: TGTGCCAGCAGAGGGACAGGGGGCGCTTATGGAAAACTGTTTTTT.

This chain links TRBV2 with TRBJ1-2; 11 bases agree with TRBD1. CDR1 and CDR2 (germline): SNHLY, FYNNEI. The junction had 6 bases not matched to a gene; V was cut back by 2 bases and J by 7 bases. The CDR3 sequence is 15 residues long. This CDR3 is CASSEWDRGDRGYTF. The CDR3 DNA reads TGTGCCAGCAGTGAATGGGACAGGGGGGATCGTGGCTACACCTTC.

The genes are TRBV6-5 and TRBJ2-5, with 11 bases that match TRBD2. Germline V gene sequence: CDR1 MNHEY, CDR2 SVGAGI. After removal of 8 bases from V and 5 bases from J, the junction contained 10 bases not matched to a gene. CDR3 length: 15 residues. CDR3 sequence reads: CASAALAGGGETQYF. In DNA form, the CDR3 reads TGTGCCAGCGCTGCTCTAGCGGGAGGAGGGGAGACCCAGTACTTC.

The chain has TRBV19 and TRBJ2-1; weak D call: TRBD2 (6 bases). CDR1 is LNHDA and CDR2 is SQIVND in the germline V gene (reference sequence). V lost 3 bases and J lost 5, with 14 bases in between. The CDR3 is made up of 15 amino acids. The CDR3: CASSIRGGTNNEQFF. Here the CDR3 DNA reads TGTGCCAGTAGTATCCGTGGCGGGACGAACAATGAGCAGTTCTTC.

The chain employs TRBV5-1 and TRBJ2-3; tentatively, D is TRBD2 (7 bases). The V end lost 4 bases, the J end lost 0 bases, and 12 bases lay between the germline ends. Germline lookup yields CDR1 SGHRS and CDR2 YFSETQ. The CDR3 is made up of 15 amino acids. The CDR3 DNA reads TGCGCCAGCAGCCACCGGGGGGCTAGCACAGATACGCAGTATTTT. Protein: CASSHRGASTDTQYF.

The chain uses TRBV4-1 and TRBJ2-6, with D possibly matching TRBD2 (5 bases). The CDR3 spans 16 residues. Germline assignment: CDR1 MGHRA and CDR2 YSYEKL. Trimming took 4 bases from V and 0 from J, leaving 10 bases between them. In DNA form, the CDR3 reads TGCGCCAGCAGCCGAGTCGGGGACTCTGGGGCCAACGTCCTGACTTTC. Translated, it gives CASSRVGDSGANVLTF.

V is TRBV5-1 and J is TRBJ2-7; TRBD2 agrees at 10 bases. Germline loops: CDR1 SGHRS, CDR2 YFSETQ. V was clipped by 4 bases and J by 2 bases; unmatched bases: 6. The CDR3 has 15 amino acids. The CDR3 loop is CASSNRTSGPYEQYF. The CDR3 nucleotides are TGCGCCAGCAGCAACCGGACTAGCGGCCCCTACGAGCAGTACTTC.

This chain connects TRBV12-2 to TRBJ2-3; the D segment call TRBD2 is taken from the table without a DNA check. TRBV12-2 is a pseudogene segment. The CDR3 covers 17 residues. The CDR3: CASRLEAPSGRPDTQYF. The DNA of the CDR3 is TGTGCAAGTCGCTTAGAAGCCCCTAGCGGGAGACCAGATACGCAGTATTTT.

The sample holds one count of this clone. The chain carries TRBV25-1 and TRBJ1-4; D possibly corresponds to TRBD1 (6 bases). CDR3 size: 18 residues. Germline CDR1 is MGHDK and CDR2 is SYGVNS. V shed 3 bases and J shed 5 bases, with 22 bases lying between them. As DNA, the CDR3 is TGTGCCAGCAGTGACGCGAGGACCCCGAGGGGGGGGAATGAAAAACTGTTTTTT. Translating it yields CASSDARTPRGGNEKLFF.

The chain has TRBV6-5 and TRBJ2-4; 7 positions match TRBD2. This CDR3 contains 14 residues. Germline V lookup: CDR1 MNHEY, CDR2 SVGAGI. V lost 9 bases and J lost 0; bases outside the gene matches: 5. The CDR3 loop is CASRAGLAKNIQYF. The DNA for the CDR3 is TGTGCCAGTCGAGCGGGGCTAGCCAAAAACATTCAGTACTTC.

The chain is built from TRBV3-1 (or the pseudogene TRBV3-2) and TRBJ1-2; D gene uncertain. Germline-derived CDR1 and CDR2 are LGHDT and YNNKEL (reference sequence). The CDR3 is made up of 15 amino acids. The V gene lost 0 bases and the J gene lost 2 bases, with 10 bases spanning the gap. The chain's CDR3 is CASSQDNIGNYGYTF. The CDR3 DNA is TGTGCCAGCAGCCAAGATAATATAGGGAACTATGGCTACACCTTC.

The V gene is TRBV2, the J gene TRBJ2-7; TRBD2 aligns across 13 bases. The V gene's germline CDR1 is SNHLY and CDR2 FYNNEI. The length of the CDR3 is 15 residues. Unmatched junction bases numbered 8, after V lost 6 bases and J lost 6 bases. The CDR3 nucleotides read TGTGCCAGCAGGGGAACTAGCGGGAGGGCCGCCGAGCAGTACTTC. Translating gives CASRGTSGRAAEQYF.

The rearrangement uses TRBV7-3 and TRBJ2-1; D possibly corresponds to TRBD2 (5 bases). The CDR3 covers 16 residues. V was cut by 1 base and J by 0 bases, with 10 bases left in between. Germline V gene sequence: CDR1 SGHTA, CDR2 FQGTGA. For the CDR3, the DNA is TGTGCCAGCAGCTTAAGCGGCGGGCTCTCCTACAATGAGCAGTTCTTC. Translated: CASSLSGGLSYNEQFF. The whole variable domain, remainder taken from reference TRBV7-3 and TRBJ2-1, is GAGVSQTPSNKVTEKGKYVELRCDPISGHTALYWYRQSLGQGPEFLIYFQGTGAADDSGLPNDRFFAVRPEGSVSTLKIQRTERGDSAVYLCASSLSGGLSYNEQFFGPGTRLTVL.

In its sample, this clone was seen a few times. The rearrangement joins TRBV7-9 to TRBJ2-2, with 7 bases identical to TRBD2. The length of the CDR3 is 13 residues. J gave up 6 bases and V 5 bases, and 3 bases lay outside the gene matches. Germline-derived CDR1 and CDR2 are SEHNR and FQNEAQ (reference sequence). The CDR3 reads CASSAGLAGELFF. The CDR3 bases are TGTGCCAGCAGCGCAGGACTAGCCGGGGAGCTGTTTTTT.

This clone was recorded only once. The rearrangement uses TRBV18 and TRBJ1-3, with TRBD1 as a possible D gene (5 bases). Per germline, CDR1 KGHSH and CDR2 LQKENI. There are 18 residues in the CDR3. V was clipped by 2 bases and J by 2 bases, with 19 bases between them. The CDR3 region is CASSPNPQGQGPGNTIYF. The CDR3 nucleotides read TGTGCCAGCTCACCAAACCCCCAGGGTCAAGGGCCTGGAAACACCATATATTTT.

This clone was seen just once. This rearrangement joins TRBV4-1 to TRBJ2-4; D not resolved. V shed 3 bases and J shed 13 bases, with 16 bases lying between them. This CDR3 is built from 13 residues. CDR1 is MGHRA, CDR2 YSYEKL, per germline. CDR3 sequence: CASSHGQHIGQYF. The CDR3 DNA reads TGCGCCAGCAGCCACGGCCAGCACATTGGGCAGTACTTC.

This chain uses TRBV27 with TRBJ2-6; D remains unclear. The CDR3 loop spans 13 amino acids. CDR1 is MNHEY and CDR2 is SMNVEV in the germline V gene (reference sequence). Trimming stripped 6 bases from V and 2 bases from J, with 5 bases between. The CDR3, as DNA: TGTGCCAGCAGAGCGCCTGGGGCCAACGTCCTGACTTTC. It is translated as CASRAPGANVLTF.

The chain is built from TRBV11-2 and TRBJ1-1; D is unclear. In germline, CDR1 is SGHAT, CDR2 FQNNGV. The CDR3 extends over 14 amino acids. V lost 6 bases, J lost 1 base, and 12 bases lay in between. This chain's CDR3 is CASRFYGKNTEAFF. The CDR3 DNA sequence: TGTGCCAGCAGATTTTATGGCAAGAACACTGAAGCTTTCTTT. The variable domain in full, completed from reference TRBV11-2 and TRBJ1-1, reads EAGVAQSPRYKIIEKRQSVAFWCNPISGHATLYWYQQILGQGPKLLIQFQNNGVVDDSQLPKDRFSAERLKGVDSTLKIQPAKLEDSAVYLCASRFYGKNTEAFFGQGTRLTVV.

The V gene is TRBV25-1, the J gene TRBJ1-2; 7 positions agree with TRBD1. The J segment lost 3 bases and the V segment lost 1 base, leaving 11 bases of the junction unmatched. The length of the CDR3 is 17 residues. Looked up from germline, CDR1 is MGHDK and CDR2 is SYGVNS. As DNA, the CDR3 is TGTGCCAGCAGTGAATCAGGGACAGCCTCGAGATACTATGGCTACACCTTC. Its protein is CASSESGTASRYYGYTF.